A selection of T cell receptor beta chains follows, all from one sample in a study of T cells in Graves' hyperthyroidism and ophthalmopathy. In TCRdb, the multiplex PCR reads were re-called with MiXCR into one record per CDR3 protein. Among over 300,000 distinct CDR3 sequences listed, approximately 15% were seen once. What was sequenced was blood. The receptors were sampled from an older woman with Graves' hyperthyroidism. The CDR3 runs from the conserved cysteine through the conserved F or W. D genes are given only for firm matches. Clone size is not always given. Where it is, it says once, few, many or a class for expanded clones.

>many|TRBJ2-7|TRBV20-1|TRBD2
TGCAGTGCTAGCGACTTCTCTAGCGGGAGGCCCTCCTACGAGCAGTACTTC
CSASDFSSGRPSYEQYF
>once|TRBJ1-1|TRBV12-5|.
TGTGCTAGTGGTTTGGGGGACACCTCCAACACTGAAGCTTTCTTT
CASGLGDTSNTEAFF
>few|TRBJ2-7|TRBV9|.
TGTGCCAGCAGAGACAAACCCCCTGGACAGTCCTACGAGCAGTACTTC
CASRDKPPGQSYEQYF
>few|TRBJ1-1|TRBV6-1|.
TGTGCCAGCAGTGAAGGATTGGACACTGAAGCTTTCTTT
CASSEGLDTEAFF
>many|TRBJ2-5|TRBV11-3|TRBD2
TGTGCCAGCAGCTTAGAGTGGTTAGCGGGATCTACACAAGAGACCCAGTACTTC
CASSLEWLAGSTQETQYF
>many|TRBJ2-5|TRBV20-1|.
TGCAGTGCTCCCGTAGGAGGGCTCGGGGAGACCCAGTACTTC
CSAPVGGLGETQYF
>.|TRBJ2-5|TRBV5-1|TRBD2
TGCGCCAGCAGCGATACCGGGGGGGGCGATTTCGGGACCCAGTACTTC
CASSDTGGGDFGTQYF
>many|TRBJ1-1|TRBV6-1|TRBD1
TGTGCCAGCAGTCGCGGGGGACAGGGAAACACTGAAGCTTTCTTT
CASSRGGQGNTEAFF
>.|TRBJ1-4|TRBV10-3|TRBD1
TGTGCCATCAGTATTGGGACAGGGAGTGAAAAACTGTTTTTT
CAISIGTGSEKLFF
>few|TRBJ1-5|TRBV12-3/TRBV12-4|.
TGTGCCAGCAGTACACGGGGCACACAGCCCCAGCATTTT
CASSTRGTQPQHF
>few|TRBJ2-5|TRBV5-1|TRBD2
TGCGCCAGCAGCTTGGGGACTAGCGGGAGTTTCCAAGAGACCCAGTACTTC
CASSLGTSGSFQETQYF
>many|TRBJ1-5|TRBV20-1|TRBD1
TGCAGTGCTAACAGGGGGGATCAGCCCCAGCATTTT
CSANRGDQPQHF
>many|TRBJ2-1|TRBV28|TRBD2
TGTGCCAGCAGTTTAACGACTAGCGAGACTCACAATGAGCAGTTCTTC
CASSLTTSETHNEQFF
>once|TRBJ2-1|TRBV5-1|TRBD1
TGCGCCAGCAGCTTGTCGGCAGGGGGAAGCTCCTACAATGAGCAGTTCTTC
CASSLSAGGSSYNEQFF
>many|TRBJ1-6|TRBV7-9|.
TGTGCCAGCAGCTTTGAAGGATATAATTCACCCCTCCACTTT
CASSFEGYNSPLHF
>many|TRBJ1-1|TRBV29-1|TRBD1
TGCAGCGTGCGGGGGACAGTCGGTGGGAACACTGAAGCTTTCTTT
CSVRGTVGGNTEAFF
>.|TRBJ1-5|TRBV11-3|.
TGTGCCAGCAGCTCACCGCGAGGGGGTGCGCCCCAGCATTTT
CASSSPRGGAPQHF
>many|TRBJ2-7|TRBV10-3|TRBD1
TGTGCCATCTCCGGGACAGAATCCTACGAGCAGTACTTC
CAISGTESYEQYF
>many|TRBJ2-7|TRBV28|.
TGTGCCAGCAGTTCGACTCCACAGGGTTCCTACGAGCAGTACTTC
CASSSTPQGSYEQYF
>.|TRBJ1-3|TRBV7-2|TRBD1
TGTGCCAGCAGCTTGGTGGACAGGGCCTTCTCTGGAAACACCATATATTTT
CASSLVDRAFSGNTIYF
>many|TRBJ2-1|TRBV20-1|.
TGCAGTGCTAGACCCCCGGTTTATTGGGACGAGTACAATGAGCAGTTCTTC
CSARPPVYWDEYNEQFF
>many|TRBJ2-2|TRBV11-2|TRBD2
TGTGCCAGCAGCCTCCGACTAGCAAGCGGGGAGCTGTTTTTT
CASSLRLASGELFF
>many|TRBJ2-1|TRBV12-5|TRBD1
TGTGCTAGTGGGCGCTCCGGGACAGGTAGAGAGTTCTTC
CASGRSGTGREFF
>few|TRBJ2-5|TRBV2|.
TGTGCCAGCAGTGGACAGGTAGAAGAGACCCAGTACTTC
CASSGQVEETQYF
>.|TRBJ2-7|TRBV4-1|.
TGCGCCAGCAGCTCGACAGGCTTTTCCTACGAGCAGTACTTC
CASSSTGFSYEQYF
>.|TRBJ1-5|TRBV7-3|.
TGTGCCAGCAGCCCGGTCAGGGGCAATCAGCCCCAGCATTTT
CASSPVRGNQPQHF
>many|TRBJ2-7|TRBV20-1|.
TGCAGTGCGGTTCTAGGACACAACTCCTACGAGCAGTACTTC
CSAVLGHNSYEQYF